This T cell receptor (beta chain) was observed in a study of blood T cell repertoires in COVID-19. The overall study: The United States, Italy and Spain supplied acute and convalescent COVID-19 samples.

As handled by the study authors: Counts of nucleated cells, estimated from reference gene primer amplification, were obtained. Clones were read by immunoSEQ multiplex PCR, and TCRdb kept only the in-frame ones, dropping some. The V and J calls and the clone size are those of that table, but D and trimming were determined from the DNA. The table records fewer than 15,000 clones, approximately 83% of them present only once. CDR3 length: 13 residues. In germline, CDR1 is MNHEY, CDR2 SVGAGI. Trimming took off 6 bases at V and 2 bases at J, with 11 bases between the two ends. The chain links TRBV6-5 to TRBJ2-7; the D gene is possibly TRBD1 (6 bases). Source material: peripheral blood. The receptor's source is a human donor in a cohort sampled during active COVID-19. The chain's CDR3 is CASRRTETYEQYF. Here the CDR3 DNA reads TGTGCCAGCAGGAGGACAGAAACCTACGAGCAGTACTTC.